The clone carrying this T cell receptor (beta chain) was seen repeatedly, ten times or more. This sample was taken from a study of patients and donors after allogeneic stem cell transplantation. Germline CDR1 is SGHRS and CDR2 is YFSETQ. With 4 bases clipped from V and 3 bases from J, the junction kept 9 bases outside the gene matches. The CDR3 contains 16 residues. TCRdb re-analysed the RT-PCR reads in MiXCR, keeping a single row per CDR3 protein. The data hold approximately 410,000 distinct CDR3 sequences, with around 16% observed a single time. The sample comprised blood, either unsorted or a sorted T cell fraction (not recorded which). This chain links TRBV5-1 with TRBJ1-5; 8 positions agree with TRBD1. The TCR originated in a human donor who was either an allogeneic HSCT recipient or a stem cell or donor lymphocyte infusion donor (not recorded which). It is not recorded whose cells these are; they may come from a transplant donor. The CDR3 sequence is CASSPGQGSANQPQHF. The DNA of the CDR3 is TGCGCCAGCAGCCCAGGACAGGGAAGTGCCAATCAGCCCCAGCATTTT.